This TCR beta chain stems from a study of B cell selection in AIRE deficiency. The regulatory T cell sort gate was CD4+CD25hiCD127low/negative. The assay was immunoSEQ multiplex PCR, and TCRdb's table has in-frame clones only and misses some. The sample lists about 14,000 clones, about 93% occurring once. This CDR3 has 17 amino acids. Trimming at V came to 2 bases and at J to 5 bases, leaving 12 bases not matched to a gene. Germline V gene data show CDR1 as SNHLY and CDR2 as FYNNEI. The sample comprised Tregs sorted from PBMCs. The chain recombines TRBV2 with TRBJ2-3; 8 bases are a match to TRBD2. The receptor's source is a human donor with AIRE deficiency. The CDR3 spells CASSERTSLPEGDTQYF. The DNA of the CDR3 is TGTGCCAGCAGTGAAAGGACTAGCCTTCCCGAGGGAGATACGCAGTATTTT.